Sequencing of this T cell receptor beta chain was carried out in a study of T-cell reconstitution after alpha-beta-depleted transplantation in children. The length of the CDR3 is 14 residues. CDR1 SGHDT and CDR2 YYEEEE come from the germline V gene. V was shortened by 2 bases and J by 7 bases, with 13 bases between the two germline ends. Unique molecular identifiers were used in preparing the TCRbeta library. TCRdb re-called the PCR reads through MiXCR, storing one row per CDR3 protein. Of about 830,000 distinct CDR3 sequences detected, 16% appear once; the ten largest clones hold about 4.6%. Sequenced here: PBMCs, mostly from graft donor cells, sampled 360 days after TCRalphabeta/CD19-depleted stem cell transplant. The TCR was taken from a male patient younger than 18 who had a stem cell transplant for acute lymphoblastic leukemia, so the T cells may come from the graft donor. The V and J genes are TRBV5-6 and TRBJ2-1; D possibly corresponds to TRBD2 (6 bases). This CDR3 reads CASSFQLAENEQFF. The CDR3 DNA follows: TGTGCCAGCAGCTTCCAACTAGCAGAGAATGAGCAGTTCTTC.